Sequencing of this T cell receptor beta chain was carried out in a study of T cells after yellow fever vaccination. Template switching with 5'RACE generated the TCR cDNA and added a universal primer site and UMIs. MiXCR, applied by TCRdb to the 5' RACE reads, yields one record per CDR3 protein. The sample yields more than 450,000 distinct CDR3 sequences, 21% seen once. Overall study findings and caveats: After the booster, approximately 96% of CD4 and roughly nine tenths of CD8 primary-response clones were re-detected. The appearance of a small share of clonotypes in both CD4 and CD8 compartments was observed.

Germline CDR1 and CDR2: ENHRY and SYGVKD. V dropped 8 bases and J dropped 0 bases, with 13 bases sitting between them. CDR3 length equals 14 residues. Notes on this clonotype: The antigen is not known.

The TCR was taken from a man aged 18 to 30 who received the YFV17D yellow fever vaccine. The rearrangement uses TRBV10-3 and TRBJ1-1; D possibly corresponds to TRBD1 (6 bases). This specimen consisted of PBMCs, obtained more than 20 days after the first yellow fever vaccination. CDR3 protein: CAIGQGKMNTEAFF. Here the CDR3 DNA reads TGTGCCATCGGGCAGGGGAAAATGAACACTGAAGCTTTCTTT.